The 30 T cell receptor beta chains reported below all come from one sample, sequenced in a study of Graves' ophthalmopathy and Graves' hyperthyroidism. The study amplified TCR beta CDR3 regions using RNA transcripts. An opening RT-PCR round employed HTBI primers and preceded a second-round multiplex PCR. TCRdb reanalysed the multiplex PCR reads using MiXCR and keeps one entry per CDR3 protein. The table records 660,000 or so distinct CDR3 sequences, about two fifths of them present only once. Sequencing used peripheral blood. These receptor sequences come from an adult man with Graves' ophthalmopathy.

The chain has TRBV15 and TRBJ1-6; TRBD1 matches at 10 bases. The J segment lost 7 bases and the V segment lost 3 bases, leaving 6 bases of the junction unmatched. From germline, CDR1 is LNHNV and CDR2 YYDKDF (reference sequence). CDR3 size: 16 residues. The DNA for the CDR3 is TGTGCCACCAGCAGCGCGGGACAGGGGAAGAATTCACCCCTCCACTTT. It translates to CATSSAGQGKNSPLHF.

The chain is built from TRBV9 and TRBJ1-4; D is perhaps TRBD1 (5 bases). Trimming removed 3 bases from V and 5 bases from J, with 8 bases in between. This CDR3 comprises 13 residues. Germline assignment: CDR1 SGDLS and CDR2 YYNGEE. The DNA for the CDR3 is TGTGCCAGCAGCGCCGGGACGAATGAAAAACTGTTTTTT. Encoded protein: CASSAGTNEKLFF.

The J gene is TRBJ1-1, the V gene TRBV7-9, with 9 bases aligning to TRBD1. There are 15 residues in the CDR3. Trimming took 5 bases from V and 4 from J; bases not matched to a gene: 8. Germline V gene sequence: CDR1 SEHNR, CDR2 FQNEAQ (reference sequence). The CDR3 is CASSQTGGGSTEAFF. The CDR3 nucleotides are TGTGCCAGCAGCCAGACAGGGGGGGGGAGCACTGAAGCTTTCTTT.

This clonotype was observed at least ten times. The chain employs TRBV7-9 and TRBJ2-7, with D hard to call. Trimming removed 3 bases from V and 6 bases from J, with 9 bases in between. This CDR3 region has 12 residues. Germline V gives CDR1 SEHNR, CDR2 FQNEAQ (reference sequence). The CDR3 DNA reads TGTGCCAGCAGCTTGCCACTGGGCGAGCAGTACTTC. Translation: CASSLPLGEQYF.

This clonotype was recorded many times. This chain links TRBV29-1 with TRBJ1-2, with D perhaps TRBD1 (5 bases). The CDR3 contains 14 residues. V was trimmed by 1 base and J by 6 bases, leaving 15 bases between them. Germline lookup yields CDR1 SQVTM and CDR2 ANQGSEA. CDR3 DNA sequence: TGCAGCGTTGAAGGGGACCGCCGTGATCATGGCTACACCTTC. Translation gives CSVEGDRRDHGYTF.

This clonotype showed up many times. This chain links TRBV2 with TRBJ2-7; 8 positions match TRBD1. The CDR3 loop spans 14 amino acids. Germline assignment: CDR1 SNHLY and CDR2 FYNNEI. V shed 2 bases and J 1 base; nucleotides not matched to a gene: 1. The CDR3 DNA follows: TGTGCCAGCAGTGAAAGGACAGGGTCCTACGAGCAGTACTTC. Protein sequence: CASSERTGSYEQYF.

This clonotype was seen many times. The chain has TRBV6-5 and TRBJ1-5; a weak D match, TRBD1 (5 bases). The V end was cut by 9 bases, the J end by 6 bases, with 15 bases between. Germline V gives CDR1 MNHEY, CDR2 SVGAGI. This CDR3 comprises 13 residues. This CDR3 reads CASSGGIGQPQHF. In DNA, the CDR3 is TGTGCCAGTAGTGGGGGGATCGGTCAGCCCCAGCATTTT.

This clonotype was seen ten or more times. This CDR3 reads CASSPRTGSNEQYF. Here the CDR3 DNA reads TGTGCCAGCAGCCCCAGGACAGGGAGCAACGAGCAGTACTTC. The chain couples TRBV12-3 or TRBV12-4 to TRBJ2-7, with 8 nucleotides matching TRBD1. V lost 6 bases and J lost 5; bases outside the gene matches: 9. The CDR3 consists of 14 residues.

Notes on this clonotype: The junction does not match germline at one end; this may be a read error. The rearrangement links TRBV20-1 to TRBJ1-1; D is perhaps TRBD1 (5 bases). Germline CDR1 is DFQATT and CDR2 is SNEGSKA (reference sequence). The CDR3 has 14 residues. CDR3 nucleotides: TGCAGTGCTCTGGTCGGCAGGGAGGATACTGAAGCTCTCTTT. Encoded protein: CSALVGREDTEALF.

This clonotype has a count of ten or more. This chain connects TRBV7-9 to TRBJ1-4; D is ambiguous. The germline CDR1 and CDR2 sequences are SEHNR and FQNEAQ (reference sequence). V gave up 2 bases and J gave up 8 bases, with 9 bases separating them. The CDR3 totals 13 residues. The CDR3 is CASSLNLGEKLFF. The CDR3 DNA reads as TGTGCCAGCAGCTTAAATTTAGGAGAAAAACTGTTTTTT. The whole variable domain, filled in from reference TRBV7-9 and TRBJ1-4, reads DTGVSQNPRHKITKRGQNVTFRCDPISEHNRLYWYRQTLGQGPEFLTYFQNEAQLEKSRLLSDRFSAERPKGSFSTLEIQRTEQGDSAMYLCASSLNLGEKLFFGSGTQLSVL.

The CDR3: CASSVIRLAGQETQYF. The DNA of the CDR3 is TGTGCCAGCAGTGTTATACGACTAGCGGGACAAGAGACCCAGTACTTC. The V and J genes are TRBV25-1 and TRBJ2-5, with 11 bases that match TRBD2. This CDR3 spans 16 amino acids. The V gene's germline CDR1 is MGHDK and CDR2 SYGVNS. V lost 4 bases and J lost 2; bases outside the gene matches: 6.

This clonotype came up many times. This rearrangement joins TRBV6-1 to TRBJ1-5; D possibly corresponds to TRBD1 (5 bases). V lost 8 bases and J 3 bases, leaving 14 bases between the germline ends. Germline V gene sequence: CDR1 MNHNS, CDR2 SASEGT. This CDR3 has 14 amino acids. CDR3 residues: CASVSDRNNQPQHF. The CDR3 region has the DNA TGTGCCAGCGTTTCCGACAGAAACAATCAGCCCCAGCATTTT.

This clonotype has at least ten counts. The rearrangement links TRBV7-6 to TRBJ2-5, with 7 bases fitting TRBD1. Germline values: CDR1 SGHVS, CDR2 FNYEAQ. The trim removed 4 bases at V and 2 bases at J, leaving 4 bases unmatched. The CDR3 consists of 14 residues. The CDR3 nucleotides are TGTGCCAGCAGCTCCCAGGGGGAGCAAGAGACCCAGTACTTC. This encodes CASSSQGEQETQYF.

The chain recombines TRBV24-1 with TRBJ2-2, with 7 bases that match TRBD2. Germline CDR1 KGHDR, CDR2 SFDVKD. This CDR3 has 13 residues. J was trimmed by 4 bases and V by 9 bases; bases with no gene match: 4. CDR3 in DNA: TGTGCCACCCGTGGCGGGAGCACCGGGGAGCTGTTTTTT. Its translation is CATRGGSTGELFF.

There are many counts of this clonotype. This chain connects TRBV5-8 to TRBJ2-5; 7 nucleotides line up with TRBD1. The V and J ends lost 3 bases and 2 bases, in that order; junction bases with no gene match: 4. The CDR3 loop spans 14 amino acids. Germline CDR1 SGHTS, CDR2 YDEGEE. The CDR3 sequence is CASSSGQRQETQYF. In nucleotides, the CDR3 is TGTGCCAGCAGCTCGGGACAGCGACAAGAGACCCAGTACTTC.

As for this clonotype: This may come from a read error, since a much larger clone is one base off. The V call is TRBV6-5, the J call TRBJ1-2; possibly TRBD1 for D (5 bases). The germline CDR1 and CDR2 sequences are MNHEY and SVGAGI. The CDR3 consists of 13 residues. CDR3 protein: CAGSEQENYGYTF. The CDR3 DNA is TGTGCCGGCAGTGAACAGGAAAACTATGGCTACACCTTC.

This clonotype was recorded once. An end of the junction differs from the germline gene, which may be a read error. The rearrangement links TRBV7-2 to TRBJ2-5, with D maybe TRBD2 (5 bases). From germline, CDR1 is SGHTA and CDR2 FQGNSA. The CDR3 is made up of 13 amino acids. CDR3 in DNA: TGTGCCAGCAGCCCTAGCTCGGTAGAGCCCCAGTACTTC. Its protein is CASSPSSVEPQYF.

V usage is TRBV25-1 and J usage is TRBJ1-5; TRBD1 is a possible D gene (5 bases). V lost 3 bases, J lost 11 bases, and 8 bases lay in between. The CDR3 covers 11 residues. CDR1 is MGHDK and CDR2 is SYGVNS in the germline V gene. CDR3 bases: TGTGCCAGCAGTGATCGACAGACCCAGCATTTT. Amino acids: CASSDRQTQHF.

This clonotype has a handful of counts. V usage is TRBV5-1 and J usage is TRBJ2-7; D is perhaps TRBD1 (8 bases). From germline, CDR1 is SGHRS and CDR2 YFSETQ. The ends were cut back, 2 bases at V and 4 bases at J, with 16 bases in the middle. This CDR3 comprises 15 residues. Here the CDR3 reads CASSFTGGEAYEQYF. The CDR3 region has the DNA TGCGCCAGCAGCTTTACAGGGGGGGAGGCGTACGAGCAGTACTTC.

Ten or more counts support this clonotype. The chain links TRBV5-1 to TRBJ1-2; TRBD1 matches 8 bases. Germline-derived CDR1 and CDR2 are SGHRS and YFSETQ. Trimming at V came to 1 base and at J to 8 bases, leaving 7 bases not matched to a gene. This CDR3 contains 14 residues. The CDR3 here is CASSLRQGIGGYTF. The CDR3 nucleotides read TGCGCCAGCAGCTTGAGACAGGGGATAGGAGGCTACACCTTC. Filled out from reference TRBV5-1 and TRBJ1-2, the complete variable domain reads KAGVTQTPRYLIKTRGQQVTLSCSPISGHRSVSWYQQTPGQGLQFLFEYFSETQRNKGNFPGRFSGRQFSNSRSEMNVSTLELGDSALYLCASSLRQGIGGYTFGSGTRLTVV.

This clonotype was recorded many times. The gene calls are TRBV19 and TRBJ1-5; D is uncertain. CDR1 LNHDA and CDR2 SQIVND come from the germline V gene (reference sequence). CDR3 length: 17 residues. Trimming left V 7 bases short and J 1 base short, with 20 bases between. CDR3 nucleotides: TGTGCCAGTATACTAGCCACCCAGAGGGAGAGCAATCAGCCCCAGCATTTT. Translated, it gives CASILATQRESNQPQHF.

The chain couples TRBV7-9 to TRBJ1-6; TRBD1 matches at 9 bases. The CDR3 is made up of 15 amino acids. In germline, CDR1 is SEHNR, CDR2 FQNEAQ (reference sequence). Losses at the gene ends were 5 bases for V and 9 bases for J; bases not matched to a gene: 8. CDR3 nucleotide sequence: TGTGCCAGCAGCCTTTGGGGACAGGGTGGTTCACCCCTCCACTTT. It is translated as CASSLWGQGGSPLHF.

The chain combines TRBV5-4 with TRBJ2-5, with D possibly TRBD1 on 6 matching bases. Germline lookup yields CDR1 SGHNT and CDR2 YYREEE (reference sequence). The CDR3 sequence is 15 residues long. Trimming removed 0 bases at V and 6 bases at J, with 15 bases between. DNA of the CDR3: TGTGCCAGCAGCTTGGCAGGGGTTCAGCGTCAGACCCAGTACTTC. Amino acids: CASSLAGVQRQTQYF.

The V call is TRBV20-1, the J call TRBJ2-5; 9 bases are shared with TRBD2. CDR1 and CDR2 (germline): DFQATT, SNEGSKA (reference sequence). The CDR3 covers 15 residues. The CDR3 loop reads CNAREGSGSEETQYF. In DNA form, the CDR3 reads TGCAATGCCAGAGAAGGTAGCGGGAGTGAAGAGACCCAGTACTTC.

DNA for the CDR3: TGTGCCAGCGGATGGACAGGGGTCTATTACGAGCAGTACTTC. As protein: CASGWTGVYYEQYF. The chain carries TRBV12-3 or TRBV12-4 and TRBJ2-7; 9 nucleotides align to TRBD1. This CDR3 contains 14 residues. The junction had 9 bases not matched to a gene; V was cut back by 8 bases and J by 4 bases.

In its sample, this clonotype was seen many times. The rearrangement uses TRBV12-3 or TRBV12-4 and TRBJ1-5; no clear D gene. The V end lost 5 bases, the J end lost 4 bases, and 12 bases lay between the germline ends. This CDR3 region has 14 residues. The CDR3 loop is CASSLGRLNQPQHF. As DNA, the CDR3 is TGTGCCAGCAGTCTCGGTCGCCTTAATCAGCCCCAGCATTTT.

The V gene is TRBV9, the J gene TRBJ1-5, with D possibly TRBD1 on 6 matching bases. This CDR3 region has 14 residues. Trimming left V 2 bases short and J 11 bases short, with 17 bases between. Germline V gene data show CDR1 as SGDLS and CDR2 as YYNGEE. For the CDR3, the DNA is TGTGCCAGCAGCGTCGGGACACAACAAGAGACCCAGCATTTT. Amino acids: CASSVGTQQETQHF. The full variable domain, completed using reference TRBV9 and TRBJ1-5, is DSGVTQTPKHLITATGQRVTLRCSPRSGDLSVYWYQQSLDQGLQFLIQYYNGEERAKGNILERFSAQQFPDLHSELNLSSLELGDSALYFCASSVGTQQETQHFGDGTRLSIL.

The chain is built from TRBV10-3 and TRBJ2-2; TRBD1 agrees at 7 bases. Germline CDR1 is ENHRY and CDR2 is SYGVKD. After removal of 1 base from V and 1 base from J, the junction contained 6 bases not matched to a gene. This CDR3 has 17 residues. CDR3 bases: TGTGCCATCAGTGAGTTAAGGGGGCGGAGGAACACCGGGGAGCTGTTTTTT. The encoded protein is CAISELRGRRNTGELFF.

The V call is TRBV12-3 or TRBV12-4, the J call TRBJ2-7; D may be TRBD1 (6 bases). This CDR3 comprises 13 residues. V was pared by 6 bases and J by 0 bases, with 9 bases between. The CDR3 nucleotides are TGTGCCAGCAGGGACAGCCACTCCTACGAGCAGTACTTC. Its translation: CASRDSHSYEQYF.

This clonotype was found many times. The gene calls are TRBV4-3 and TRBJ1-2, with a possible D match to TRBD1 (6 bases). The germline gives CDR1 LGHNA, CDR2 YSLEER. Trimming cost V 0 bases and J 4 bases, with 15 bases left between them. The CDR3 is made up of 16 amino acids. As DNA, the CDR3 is TGCGCCAGCAGCCAAGACAGGGGTTTAACTATCTATGGCTACACCTTC. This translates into CASSQDRGLTIYGYTF.